This T cell receptor beta chain was sequenced during a study of spatial heterogeneity in lung cancer. Study overall: Sequencing covered available follow-up PBMC samples collected a median of about two years after resection.

The time point: blood at routine non-recurrence follow-up after resection. TCRdb reprocessed the 5' RACE reads with MiXCR, giving one entry per CDR3 protein. The sample records around 70,000 distinct CDR3 sequences, 8% to 9% being singletons. V was shortened by 3 bases and J by 5 bases, with 7 bases between the two germline ends. Germline values: CDR1 KGHSH, CDR2 LQKENI. The CDR3 is 13 residues long. This clonotype came up many times. The specimen comprised PBMCs, sampled at follow-up. This chain connects TRBV18 to TRBJ1-4, with D uncertain. This clonotype originated in a female donor with early-stage non-small cell lung cancer. CDR3 protein: CASSPTVNEKLFF. Written as DNA, the CDR3 is TGTGCCAGCTCACCTACCGTAAATGAAAAACTGTTTTTT.